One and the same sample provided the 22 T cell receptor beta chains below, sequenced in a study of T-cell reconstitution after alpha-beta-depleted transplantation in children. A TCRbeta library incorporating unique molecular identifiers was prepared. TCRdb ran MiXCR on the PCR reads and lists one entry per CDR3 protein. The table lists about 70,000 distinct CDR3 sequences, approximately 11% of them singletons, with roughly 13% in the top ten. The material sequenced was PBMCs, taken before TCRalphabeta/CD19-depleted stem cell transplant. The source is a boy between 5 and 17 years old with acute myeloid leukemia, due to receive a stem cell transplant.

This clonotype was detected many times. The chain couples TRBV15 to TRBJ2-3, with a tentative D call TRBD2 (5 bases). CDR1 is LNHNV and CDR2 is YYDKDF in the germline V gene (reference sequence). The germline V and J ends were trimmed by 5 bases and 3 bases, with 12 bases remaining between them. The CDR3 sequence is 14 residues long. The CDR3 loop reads CATSEGWRTDTQYF. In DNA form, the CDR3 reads TGTGCCACCAGCGAGGGATGGCGGACAGATACGCAGTATTTT.

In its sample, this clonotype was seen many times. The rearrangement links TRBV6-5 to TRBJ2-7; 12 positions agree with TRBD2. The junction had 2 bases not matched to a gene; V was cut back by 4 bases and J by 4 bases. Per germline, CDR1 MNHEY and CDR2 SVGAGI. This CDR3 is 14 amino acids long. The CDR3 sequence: CASSSSGRGYEQYF. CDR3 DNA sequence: TGTGCCAGCAGTTCTAGCGGGAGGGGATACGAGCAGTACTTC.

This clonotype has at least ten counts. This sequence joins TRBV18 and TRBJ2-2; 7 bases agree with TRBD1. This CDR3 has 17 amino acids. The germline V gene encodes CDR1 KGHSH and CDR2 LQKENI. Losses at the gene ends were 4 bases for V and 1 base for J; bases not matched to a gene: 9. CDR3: CASSLKTWDRNTGELFF. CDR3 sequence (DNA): TGTGCCAGCTCACTTAAGACCTGGGACAGGAACACCGGGGAGCTGTTTTTT.

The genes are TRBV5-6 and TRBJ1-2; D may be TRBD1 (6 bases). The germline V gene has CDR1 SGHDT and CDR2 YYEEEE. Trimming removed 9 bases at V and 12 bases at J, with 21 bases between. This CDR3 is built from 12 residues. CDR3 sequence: CAMSLVTGWNTF. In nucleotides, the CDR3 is TGTGCCATGAGCTTGGTTACAGGGTGGAACACCTTC.

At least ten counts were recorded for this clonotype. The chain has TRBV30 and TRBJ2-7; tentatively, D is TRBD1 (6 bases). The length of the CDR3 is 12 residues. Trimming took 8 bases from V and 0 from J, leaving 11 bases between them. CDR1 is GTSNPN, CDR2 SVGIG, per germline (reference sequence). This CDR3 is CALQDSSYEQYF. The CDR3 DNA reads TGTGCCCTACAGGACAGCTCCTACGAGCAGTACTTC.

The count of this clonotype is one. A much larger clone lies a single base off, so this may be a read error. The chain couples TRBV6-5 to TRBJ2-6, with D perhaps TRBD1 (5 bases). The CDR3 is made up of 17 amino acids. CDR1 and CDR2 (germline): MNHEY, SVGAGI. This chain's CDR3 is CASSYQGLGSGANVRTF. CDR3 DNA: TGTGCCAGCAGTTATCAAGGATTGGGCTCTGGGGCCAACGTCCGGACTTTC.

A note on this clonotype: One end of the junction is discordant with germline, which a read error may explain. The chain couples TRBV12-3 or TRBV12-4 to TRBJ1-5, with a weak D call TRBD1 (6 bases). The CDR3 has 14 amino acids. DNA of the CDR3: TGTACCAGCACTCCCGGACAGAGCAATCAGCCCCAGCATTTT. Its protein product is CTSTPGQSNQPQHF.

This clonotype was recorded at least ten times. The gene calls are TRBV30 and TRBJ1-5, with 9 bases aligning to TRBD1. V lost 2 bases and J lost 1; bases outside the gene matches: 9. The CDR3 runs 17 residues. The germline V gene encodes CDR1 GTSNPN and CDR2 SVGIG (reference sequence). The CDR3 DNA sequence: TGTGCCTGGAGTCGGGACAGGGTAGGAGGGAGCAATCAGCCCCAGCATTTT. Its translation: CAWSRDRVGGSNQPQHF.

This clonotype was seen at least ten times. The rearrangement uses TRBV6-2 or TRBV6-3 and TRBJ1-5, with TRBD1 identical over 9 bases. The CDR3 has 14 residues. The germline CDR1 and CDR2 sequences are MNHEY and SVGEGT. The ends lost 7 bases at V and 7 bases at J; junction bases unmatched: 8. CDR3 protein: CASTSLGQGQPQHF. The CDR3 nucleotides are TGTGCCAGCACCTCATTGGGACAGGGACAGCCCCAGCATTTT.

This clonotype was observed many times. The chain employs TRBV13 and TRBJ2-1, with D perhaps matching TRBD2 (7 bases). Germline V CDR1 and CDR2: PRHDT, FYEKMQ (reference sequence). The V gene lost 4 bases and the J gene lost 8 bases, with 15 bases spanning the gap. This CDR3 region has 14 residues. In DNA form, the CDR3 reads TGTGCCAGCAGCTCCGGCAAAGGGGGGGATGAGCAGTTCTTC. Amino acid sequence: CASSSGKGGDEQFF.

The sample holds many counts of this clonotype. The CDR3 region has the DNA TGTGCCAGCAGTCCAACAGGGACAGATACGCAGTATTTT. This codes for CASSPTGTDTQYF. This rearrangement joins TRBV12-3 or TRBV12-4 to TRBJ2-3, with a possible D match to TRBD1 (6 bases). This CDR3 has 13 residues. Between the trimmed V and J ends, which lost 5 bases and 3 bases, there was a span of 9 bases.

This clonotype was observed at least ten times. The CDR3 reads CAGSEAPGGGNTEAFF. The CDR3, as DNA: TGTGCCGGATCTGAAGCTCCAGGGGGAGGGAACACTGAAGCTTTCTTT. This chain links TRBV7-8 with TRBJ1-1, with TRBD1 matching 7 bases. This CDR3 has 16 amino acids. The V segment lost 11 bases and the J segment 1 base; nucleotides outside the gene matches: 16. CDR1 and CDR2 from the germline V gene are SGHVS and FQNEAQ.

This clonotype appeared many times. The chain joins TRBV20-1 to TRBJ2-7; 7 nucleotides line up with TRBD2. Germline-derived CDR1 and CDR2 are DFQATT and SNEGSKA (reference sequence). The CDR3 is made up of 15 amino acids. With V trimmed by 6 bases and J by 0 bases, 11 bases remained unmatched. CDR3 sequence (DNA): TGCAGTGCCACTAACGGGGGGACGTTCTCCTACGAGCAGTACGTC. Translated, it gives CSATNGGTFSYEQYV.

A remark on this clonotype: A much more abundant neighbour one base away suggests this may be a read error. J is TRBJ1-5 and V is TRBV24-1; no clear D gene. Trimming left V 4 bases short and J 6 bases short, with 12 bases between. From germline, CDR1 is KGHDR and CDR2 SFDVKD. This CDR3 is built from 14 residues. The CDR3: CATSDPEQGQPQHF. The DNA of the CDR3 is TGTGCCACCAGTGACCCCGAACAAGGTCAGCCCCAGCATTTT.

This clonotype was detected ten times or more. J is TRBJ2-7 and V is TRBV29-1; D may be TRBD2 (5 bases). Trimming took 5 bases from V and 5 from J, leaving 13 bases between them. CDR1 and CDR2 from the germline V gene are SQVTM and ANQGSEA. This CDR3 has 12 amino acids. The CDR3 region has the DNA TGCAGCGTTTCAGAGGGAAGCCACGAGCAGTACGTC. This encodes CSVSEGSHEQYV.

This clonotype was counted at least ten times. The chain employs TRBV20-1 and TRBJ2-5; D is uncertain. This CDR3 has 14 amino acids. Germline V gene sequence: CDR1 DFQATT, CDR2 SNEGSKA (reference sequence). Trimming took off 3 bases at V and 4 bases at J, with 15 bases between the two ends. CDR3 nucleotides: TGCAGTGCTAGTTTAACGGTGATGGGAGAGACCCAGTACTTC. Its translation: CSASLTVMGETQYF.

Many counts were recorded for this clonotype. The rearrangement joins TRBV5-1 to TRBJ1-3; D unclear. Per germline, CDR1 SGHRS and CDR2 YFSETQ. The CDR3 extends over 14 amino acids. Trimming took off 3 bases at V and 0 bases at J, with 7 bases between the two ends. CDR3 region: CASSYDVSGNTIYF. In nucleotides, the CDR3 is TGCGCCAGCAGCTACGACGTCTCTGGAAACACCATATATTTT.

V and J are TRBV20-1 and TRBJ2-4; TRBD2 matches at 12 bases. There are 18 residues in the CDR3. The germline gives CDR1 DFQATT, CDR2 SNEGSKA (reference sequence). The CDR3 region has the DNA TGCTGTGGCCCGCAGGCTTTTCTAGCGGGAGGGCGCAAAAACATTCAGTACTTC. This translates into CCGPQAFLAGGRKNIQYF.

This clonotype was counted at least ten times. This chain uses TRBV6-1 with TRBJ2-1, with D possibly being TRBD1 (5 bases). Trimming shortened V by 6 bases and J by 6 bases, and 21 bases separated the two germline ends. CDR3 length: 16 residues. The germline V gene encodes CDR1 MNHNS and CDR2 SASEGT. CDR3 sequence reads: CASRTQVGVGPNEQFF. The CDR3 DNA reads TGTGCCAGCAGGACACAGGTTGGAGTAGGGCCCAATGAGCAGTTCTTC.

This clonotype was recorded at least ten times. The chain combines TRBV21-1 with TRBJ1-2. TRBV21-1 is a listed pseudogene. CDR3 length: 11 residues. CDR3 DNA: TGTGCTAGCGAGAGGGAATGCGGCTACACCTTC. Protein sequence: CASERECGYTF.

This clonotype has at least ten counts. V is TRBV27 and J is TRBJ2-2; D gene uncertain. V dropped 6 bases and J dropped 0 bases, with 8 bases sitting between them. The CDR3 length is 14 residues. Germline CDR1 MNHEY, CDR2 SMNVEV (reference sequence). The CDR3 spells CASRAGSNTGELFF. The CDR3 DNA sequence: TGTGCCAGCAGAGCAGGTTCGAACACCGGGGAGCTGTTTTTT.

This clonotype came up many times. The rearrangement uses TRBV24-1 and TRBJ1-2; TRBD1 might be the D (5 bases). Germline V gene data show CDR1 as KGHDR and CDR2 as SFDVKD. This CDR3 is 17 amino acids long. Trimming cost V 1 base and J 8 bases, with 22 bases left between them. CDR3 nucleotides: TGTGCCACCAGTGATTTCCAAGGGGACTCTTCGCCAGGAGGCTACACCTTC. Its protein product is CATSDFQGDSSPGGYTF.